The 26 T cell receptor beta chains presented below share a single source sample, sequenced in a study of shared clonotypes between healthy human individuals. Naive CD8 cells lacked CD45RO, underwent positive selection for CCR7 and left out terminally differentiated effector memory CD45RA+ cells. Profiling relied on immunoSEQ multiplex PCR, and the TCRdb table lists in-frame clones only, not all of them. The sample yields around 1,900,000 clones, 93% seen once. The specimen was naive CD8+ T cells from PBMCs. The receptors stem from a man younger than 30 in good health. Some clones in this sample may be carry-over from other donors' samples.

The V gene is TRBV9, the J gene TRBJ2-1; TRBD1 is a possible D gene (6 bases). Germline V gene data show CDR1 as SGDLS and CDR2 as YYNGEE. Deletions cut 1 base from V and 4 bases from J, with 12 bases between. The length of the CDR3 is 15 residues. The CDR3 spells CASSVRPGVYNEQFF. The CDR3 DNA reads TGTGCCAGCAGCGTACGGCCAGGGGTGTACAATGAGCAGTTCTTC.

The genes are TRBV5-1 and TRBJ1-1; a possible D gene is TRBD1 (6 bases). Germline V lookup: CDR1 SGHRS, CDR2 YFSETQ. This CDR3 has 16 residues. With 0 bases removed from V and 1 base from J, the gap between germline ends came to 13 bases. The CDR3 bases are TGCGCCAGCAGCTTGGGCCCAGGGGAGAAGAACACTGAAGCTTTCTTT. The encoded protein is CASSLGPGEKNTEAFF.

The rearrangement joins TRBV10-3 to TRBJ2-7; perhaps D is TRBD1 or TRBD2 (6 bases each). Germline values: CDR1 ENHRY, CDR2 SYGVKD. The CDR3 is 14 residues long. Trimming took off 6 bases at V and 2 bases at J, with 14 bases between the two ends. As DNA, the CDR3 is TGTGCCATCAGGGACCCCGGGGGCCCCTACGAGCAGTACTTC. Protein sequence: CAIRDPGGPYEQYF.

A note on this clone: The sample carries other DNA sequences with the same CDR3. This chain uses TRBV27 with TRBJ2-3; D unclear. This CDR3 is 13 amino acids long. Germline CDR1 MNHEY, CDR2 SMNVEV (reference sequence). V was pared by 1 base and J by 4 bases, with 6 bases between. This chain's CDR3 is CASSLFSPDTQYF. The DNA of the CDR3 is TGTGCCAGCAGTTTATTTAGTCCAGATACGCAGTATTTT.

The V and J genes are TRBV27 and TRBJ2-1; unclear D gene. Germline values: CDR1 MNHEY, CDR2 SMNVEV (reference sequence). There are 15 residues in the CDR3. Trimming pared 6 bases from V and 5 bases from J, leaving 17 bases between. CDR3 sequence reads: CASRWVMNPNNEQFF. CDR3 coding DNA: TGTGCCAGCAGGTGGGTTATGAACCCCAACAATGAGCAGTTCTTC.

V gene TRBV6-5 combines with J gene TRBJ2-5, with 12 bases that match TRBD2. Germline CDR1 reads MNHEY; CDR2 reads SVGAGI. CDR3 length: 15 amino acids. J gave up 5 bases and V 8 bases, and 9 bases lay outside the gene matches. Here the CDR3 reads CASGLAGGLGETQYF. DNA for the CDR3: TGTGCCAGCGGGCTAGCGGGAGGGCTAGGGGAGACCCAGTACTTC.

The chain's CDR3 is CASSESGQIFYEQYF. As DNA, the CDR3 is TGTGCCAGCAGTGAAAGTGGACAGATCTTCTACGAGCAGTACTTC. The rearrangement joins TRBV6-1 to TRBJ2-7; a weak D match, TRBD1 (6 bases). CDR3 length: 15 residues. In germline, CDR1 is MNHNS, CDR2 SASEGT. V was clipped by 2 bases and J by 3 bases, with 14 bases between them.

The CDR3 reads CASTGQGVNTGELFF. CDR3 bases: TGTGCCAGCACCGGACAGGGCGTTAACACCGGGGAGCTGTTTTTT. The chain links TRBV2 to TRBJ2-2; 8 positions match TRBD1. The CDR3 runs 15 residues. The V segment lost 7 bases and the J segment 2 bases; nucleotides outside the gene matches: 6. CDR1 is SNHLY, CDR2 FYNNEI, per germline.

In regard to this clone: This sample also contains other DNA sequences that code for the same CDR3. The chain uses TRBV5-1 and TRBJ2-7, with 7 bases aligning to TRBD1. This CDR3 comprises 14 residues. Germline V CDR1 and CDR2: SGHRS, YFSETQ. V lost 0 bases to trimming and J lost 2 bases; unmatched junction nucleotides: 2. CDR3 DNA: TGCGCCAGCAGCTTGGAAGGGGGCACCTACGAGCAGTACTTC. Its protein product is CASSLEGGTYEQYF.

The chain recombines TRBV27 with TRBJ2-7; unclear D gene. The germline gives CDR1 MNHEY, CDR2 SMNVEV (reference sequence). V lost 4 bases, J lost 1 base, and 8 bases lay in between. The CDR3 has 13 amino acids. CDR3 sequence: CASSWADSYEQYF. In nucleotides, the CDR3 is TGTGCCAGCAGTTGGGCAGATTCCTACGAGCAGTACTTC.

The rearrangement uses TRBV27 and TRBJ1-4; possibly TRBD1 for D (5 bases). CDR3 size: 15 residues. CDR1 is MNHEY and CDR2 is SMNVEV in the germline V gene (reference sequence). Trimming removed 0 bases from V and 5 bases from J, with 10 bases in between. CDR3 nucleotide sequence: TGTGCCAGCAGTTTATCTTGGGGGTTAAATGAAAAACTGTTTTTT. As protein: CASSLSWGLNEKLFF.

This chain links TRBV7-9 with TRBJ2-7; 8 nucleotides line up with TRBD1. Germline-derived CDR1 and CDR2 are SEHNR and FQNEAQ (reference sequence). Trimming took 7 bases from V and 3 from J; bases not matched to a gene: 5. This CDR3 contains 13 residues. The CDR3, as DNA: TGTGCCAGCACAGGGGGCGGTGACTACGAGCAGTACTTC. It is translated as CASTGGGDYEQYF.

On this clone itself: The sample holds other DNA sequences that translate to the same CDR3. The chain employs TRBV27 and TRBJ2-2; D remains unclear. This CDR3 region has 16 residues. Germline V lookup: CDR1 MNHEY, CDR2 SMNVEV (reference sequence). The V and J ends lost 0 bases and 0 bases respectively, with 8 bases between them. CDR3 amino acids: CASSLSPGANTGELFF. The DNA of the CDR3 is TGTGCCAGCAGTTTATCTCCCGGCGCGAACACCGGGGAGCTGTTTTTT.

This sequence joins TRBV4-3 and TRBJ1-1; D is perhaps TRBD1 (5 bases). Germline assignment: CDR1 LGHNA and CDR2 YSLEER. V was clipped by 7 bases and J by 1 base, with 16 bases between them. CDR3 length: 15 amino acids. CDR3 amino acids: CASTTFIGGNTEAFF. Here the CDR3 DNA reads TGCGCCAGCACCACGTTCATTGGGGGGAACACTGAAGCTTTCTTT.

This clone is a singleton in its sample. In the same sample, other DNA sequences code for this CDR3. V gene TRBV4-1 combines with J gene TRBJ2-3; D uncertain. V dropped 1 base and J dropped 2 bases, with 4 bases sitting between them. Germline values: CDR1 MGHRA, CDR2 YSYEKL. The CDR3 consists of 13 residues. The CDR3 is CASSQVATDTQYF. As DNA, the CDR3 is TGCGCCAGCAGCCAAGTTGCCACAGATACGCAGTATTTT.

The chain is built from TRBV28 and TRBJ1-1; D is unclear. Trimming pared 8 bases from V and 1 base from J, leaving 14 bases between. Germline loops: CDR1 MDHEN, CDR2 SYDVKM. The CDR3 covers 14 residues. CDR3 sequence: CASGLTGRNTEAFF. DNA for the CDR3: TGTGCCAGCGGATTAACCGGCAGGAACACTGAAGCTTTCTTT.

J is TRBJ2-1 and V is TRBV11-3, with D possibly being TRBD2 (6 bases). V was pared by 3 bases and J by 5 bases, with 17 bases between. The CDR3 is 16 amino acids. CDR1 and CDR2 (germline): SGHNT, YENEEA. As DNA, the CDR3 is TGTGCCAGCAGCTTTGGCCGGAGGGCGGTCGACAATGAGCAGTTCTTC. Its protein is CASSFGRRAVDNEQFF.

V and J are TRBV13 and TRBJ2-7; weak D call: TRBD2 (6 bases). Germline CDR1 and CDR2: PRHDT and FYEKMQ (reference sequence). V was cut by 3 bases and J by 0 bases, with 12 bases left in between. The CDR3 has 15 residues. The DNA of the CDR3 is TGTGCCAGCAGCTTGGGCGGGGACCTCTCCTACGAGCAGTACTTC. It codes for CASSLGGDLSYEQYF.

CDR3 DNA sequence: TGTGCCAGTAGTATAGAGGGTGGCCCCCCCTACGAGCAGTACTTC. Its translation: CASSIEGGPPYEQYF. The chain employs TRBV19 and TRBJ2-7, with D hard to call. Trimming shortened V by 0 bases and J by 2 bases, and 11 bases separated the two germline ends. This CDR3 spans 15 amino acids. The germline CDR1 and CDR2 sequences are LNHDA and SQIVND (reference sequence).

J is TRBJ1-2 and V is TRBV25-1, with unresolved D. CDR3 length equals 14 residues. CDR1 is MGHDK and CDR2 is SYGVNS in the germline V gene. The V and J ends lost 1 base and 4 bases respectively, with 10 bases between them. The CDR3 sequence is CASSEWAAGYGYTF. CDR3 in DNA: TGTGCCAGCAGTGAATGGGCAGCGGGCTATGGCTACACCTTC.

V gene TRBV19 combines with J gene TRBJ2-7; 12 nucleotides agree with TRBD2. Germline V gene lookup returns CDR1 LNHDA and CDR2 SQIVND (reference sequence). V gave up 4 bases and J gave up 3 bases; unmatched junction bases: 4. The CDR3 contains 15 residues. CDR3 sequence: CASSTPGLAGYEQYF. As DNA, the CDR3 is TGTGCCAGTAGTACTCCGGGACTAGCGGGCTACGAGCAGTACTTC.

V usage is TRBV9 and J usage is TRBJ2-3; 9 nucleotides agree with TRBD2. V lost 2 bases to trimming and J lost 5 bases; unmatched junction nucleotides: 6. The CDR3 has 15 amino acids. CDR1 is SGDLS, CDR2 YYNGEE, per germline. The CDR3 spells CASSVAGGLIDTQYF. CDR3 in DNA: TGTGCCAGCAGCGTGGCGGGAGGGCTGATAGATACGCAGTATTTT.

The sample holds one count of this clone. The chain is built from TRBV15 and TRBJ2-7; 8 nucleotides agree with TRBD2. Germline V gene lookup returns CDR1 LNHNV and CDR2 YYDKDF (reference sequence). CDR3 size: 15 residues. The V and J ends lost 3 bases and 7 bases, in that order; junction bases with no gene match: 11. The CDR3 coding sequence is TGTGCCACCAGCAGCCGGAAAGCGGGAGTGGGGGAGCAGTACTTC. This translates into CATSSRKAGVGEQYF.

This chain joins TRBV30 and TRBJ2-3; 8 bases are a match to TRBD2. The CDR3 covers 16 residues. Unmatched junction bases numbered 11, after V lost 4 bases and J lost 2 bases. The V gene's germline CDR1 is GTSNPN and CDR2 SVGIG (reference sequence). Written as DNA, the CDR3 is TGTGCCTGGACTTTCTCTGGAGCGGGAGTCACAGATACGCAGTATTTT. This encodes CAWTFSGAGVTDTQYF.

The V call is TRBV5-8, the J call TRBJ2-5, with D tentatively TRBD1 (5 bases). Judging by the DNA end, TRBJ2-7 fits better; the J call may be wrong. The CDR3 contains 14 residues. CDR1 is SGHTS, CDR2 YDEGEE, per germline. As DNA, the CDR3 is TGTGCCAGCAGCTTGGGACAGTCTACCTACGAGCAGTACTTC. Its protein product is CASSLGQSTYEQYF.

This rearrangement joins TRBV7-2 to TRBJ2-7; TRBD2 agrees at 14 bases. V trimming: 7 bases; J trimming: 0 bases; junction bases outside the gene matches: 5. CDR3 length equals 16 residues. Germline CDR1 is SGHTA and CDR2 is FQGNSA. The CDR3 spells CASNEGTSGSSYEQYF. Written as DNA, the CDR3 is TGTGCCAGCAACGAAGGGACTAGCGGGAGCTCCTACGAGCAGTACTTC.